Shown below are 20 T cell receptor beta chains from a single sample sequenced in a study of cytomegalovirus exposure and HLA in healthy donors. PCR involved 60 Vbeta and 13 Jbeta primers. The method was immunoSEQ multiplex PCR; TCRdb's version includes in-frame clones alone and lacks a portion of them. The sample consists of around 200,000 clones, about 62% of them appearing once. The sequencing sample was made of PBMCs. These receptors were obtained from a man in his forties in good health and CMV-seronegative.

CDR3 nucleotide sequence: TGTGCCATCAGGGGAGAGAACCCCTACGAGCAGTACTTC. It translates to CAIRGENPYEQYF. The chain links TRBV10-3 to TRBJ2-7; perhaps TRBD2 as D (5 bases). This CDR3 has 13 residues. Germline CDR1 ENHRY, CDR2 SYGVKD. The V end lost 6 bases, the J end lost 2 bases, and 11 bases lay between the germline ends.

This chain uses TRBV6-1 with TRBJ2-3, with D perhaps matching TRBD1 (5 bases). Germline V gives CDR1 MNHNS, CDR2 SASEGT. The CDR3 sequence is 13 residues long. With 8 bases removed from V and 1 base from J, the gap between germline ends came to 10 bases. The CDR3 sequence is CASYLGGTDTQYF. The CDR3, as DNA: TGTGCCAGCTATCTAGGGGGCACAGATACGCAGTATTTT.

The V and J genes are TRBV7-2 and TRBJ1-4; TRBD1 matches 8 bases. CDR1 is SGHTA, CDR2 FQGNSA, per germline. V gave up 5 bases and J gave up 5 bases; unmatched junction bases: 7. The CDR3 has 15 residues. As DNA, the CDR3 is TGTGCCAGCAGCGCAACAGGGGGAGAAAATGAAAAACTGTTTTTT. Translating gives CASSATGGENEKLFF.

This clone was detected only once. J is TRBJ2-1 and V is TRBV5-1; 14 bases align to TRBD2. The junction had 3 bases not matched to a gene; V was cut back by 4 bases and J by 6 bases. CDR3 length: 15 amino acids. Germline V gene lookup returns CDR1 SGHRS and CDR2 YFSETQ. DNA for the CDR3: TGCGCCAGCAGCGCCGGGACTAGCGGGAGCAATGAGCAGTTCTTC. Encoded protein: CASSAGTSGSNEQFF.

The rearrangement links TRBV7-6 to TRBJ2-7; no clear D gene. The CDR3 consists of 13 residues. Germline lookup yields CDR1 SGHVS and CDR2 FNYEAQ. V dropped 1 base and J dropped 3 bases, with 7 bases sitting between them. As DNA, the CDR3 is TGTGCCAGCAGCTTAGGTCGGAGCTACGAGCAGTACTTC. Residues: CASSLGRSYEQYF.

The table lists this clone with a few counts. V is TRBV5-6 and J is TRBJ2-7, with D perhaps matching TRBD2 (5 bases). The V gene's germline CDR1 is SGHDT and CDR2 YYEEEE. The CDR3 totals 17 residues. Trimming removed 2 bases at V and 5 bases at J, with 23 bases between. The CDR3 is CASSLLRLAPGSHEQYF. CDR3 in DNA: TGTGCCAGCAGCTTATTGCGGTTAGCGCCGGGTAGTCACGAGCAGTACTTC.

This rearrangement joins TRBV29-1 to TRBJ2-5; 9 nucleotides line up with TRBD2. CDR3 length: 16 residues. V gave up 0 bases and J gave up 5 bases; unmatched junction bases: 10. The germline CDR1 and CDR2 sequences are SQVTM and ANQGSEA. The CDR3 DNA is TGCAGCGTTGAAGATCGGGCGGGGGGGCTCAAGGAGACCCAGTACTTC. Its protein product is CSVEDRAGGLKETQYF. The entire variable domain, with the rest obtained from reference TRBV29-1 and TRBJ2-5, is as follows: SAVISQKPSRDICQRGTSLTIQCQVDSQVTMMFWYRQQPGQSLTLIATANQGSEATYESGFVIDKFPISRPNLTFSTLTVSNMSPEDSSIYLCSVEDRAGGLKETQYFGPGTRLLVL.

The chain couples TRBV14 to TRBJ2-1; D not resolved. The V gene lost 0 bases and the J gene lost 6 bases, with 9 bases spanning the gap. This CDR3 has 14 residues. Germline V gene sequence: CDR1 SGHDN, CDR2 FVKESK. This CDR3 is CASSQEIFSNEQFF. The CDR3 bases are TGTGCCAGCAGCCAAGAAATCTTTAGCAATGAGCAGTTCTTC. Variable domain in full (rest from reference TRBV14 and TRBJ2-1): EAGVTQFPSHSVIEKGQTVTLRCDPISGHDNLYWYRRVMGKEIKFLLHFVKESKQDESGMPNNRFLAERTGGTYSTLKVQPAELEDSGVYFCASSQEIFSNEQFFGPGTRLTVL.

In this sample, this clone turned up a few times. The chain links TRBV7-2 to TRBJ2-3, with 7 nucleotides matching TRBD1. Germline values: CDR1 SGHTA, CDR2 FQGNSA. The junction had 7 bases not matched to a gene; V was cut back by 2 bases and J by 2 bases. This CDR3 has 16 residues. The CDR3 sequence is CASSLSGTDNTDTQYF. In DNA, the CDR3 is TGTGCCAGCAGCTTATCCGGGACAGATAACACAGATACGCAGTATTTT.

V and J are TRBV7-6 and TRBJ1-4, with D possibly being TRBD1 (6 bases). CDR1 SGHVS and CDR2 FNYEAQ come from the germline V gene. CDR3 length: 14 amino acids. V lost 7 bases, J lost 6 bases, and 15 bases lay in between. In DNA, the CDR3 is TGTGCCAGCACCTATAGGGCAGGGGATGAAAAACTGTTTTTT. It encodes CASTYRAGDEKLFF.

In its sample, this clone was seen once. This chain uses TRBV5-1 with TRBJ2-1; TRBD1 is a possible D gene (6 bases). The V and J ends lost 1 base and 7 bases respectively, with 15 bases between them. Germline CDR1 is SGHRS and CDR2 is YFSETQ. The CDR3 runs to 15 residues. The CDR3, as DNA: TGCGCCAGCAGCTTGTTATCCAGGGGATCGAATGAGCAGTTCTTC. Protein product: CASSLLSRGSNEQFF.

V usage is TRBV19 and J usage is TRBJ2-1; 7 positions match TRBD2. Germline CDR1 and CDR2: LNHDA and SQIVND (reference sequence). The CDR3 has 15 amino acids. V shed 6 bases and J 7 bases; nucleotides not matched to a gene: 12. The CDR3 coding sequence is TGTGCCAGTAGGGATCCGGGACTAAAGTCAAATGAGCAGTTCTTC. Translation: CASRDPGLKSNEQFF.

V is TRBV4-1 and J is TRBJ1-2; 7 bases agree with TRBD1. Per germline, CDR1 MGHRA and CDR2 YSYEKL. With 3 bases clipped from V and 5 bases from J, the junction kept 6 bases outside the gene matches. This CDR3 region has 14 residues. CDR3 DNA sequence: TGCGCCAGCAGCCATTATACAGGGGAATATGGCTACACCTTC. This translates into CASSHYTGEYGYTF.

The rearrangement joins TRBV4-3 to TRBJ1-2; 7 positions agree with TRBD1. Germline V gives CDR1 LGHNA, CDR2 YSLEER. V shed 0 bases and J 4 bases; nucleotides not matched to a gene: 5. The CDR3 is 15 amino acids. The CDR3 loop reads CASSQDTGEGYGYTF. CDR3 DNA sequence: TGCGCCAGCAGCCAAGATACAGGGGAAGGCTATGGCTACACCTTC.

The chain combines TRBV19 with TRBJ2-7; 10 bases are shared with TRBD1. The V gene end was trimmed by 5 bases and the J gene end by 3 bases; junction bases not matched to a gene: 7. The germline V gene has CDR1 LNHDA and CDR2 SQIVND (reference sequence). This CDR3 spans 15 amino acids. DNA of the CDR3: TGTGCCAGTAGTCTCGGACAGGGGGAGGGCTACGAGCAGTACTTC. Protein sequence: CASSLGQGEGYEQYF.

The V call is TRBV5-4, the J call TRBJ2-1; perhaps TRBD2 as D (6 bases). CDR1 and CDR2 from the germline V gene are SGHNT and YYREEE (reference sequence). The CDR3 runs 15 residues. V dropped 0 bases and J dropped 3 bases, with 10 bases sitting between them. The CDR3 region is CASSLASEIYNEQFF. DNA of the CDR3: TGTGCCAGCAGCTTGGCTAGCGAGATCTACAATGAGCAGTTCTTC.

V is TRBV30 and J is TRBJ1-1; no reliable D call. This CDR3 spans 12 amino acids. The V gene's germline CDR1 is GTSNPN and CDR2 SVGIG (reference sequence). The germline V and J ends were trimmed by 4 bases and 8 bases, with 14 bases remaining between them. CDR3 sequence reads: CAWTPGGTEAFF. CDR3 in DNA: TGTGCCTGGACCCCGGGAGGAACAGAAGCTTTCTTT.

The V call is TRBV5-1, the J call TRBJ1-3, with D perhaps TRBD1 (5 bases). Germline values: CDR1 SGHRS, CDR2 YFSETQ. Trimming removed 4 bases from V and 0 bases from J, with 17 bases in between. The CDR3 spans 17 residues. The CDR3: CASSPGRTSTSGNTIYF. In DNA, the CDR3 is TGCGCCAGCAGCCCGGGCCGGACATCTACCTCTGGAAACACCATATATTTT.

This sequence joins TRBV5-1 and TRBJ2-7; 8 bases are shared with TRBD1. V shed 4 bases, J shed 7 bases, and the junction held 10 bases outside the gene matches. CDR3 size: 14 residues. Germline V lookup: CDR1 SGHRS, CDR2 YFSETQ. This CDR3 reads CASSGRTGMEEQYF. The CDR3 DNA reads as TGCGCCAGCAGCGGGAGGACAGGGATGGAAGAGCAGTACTTC.

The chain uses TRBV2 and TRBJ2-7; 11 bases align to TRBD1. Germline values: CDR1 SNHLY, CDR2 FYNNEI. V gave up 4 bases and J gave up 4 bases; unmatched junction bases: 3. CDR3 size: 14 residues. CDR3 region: CASSGTGGLYEQYF. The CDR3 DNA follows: TGTGCCAGCAGTGGGACAGGGGGCCTTTACGAGCAGTACTTC.